This record looks at one T cell receptor beta chain sequence and its context. This receptor's antigen is unknown. No much larger clone is present one base from it, and per-base qualities are unavailable. This specimen comes from a study of cytomegalovirus exposure and HLA in healthy donors (dated by TCRdb to between 2016 and 2019). At the level of the whole study: An earlier analysis of some 600 of the donors reported approximately 300 Gb of sequence data and 90 million to 120 million unique TCR beta sequences obtained from about 179 million T cells. About 280 gigabases of sequencing data and around 85 million unique TCR sequences made up an early release that covered 500 to 650 HLA-typed donors. Of the roughly 390 genotyped donors, over 70% fell in the genetic ancestry cluster associated with self-reported Caucasian donors. The study aimed to test whether cataloging public T cell receptors could reveal signatures of past pathogen exposure. The study used immunosequencing to profile the T cell repertoires of hundreds of subjects and linked those repertoires to cytomegalovirus serostatus. In addition to the first cohort of approximately 670 subjects, a separate validation cohort of under 150 different subjects was used. To predict cytomegalovirus infection status, the study combined high-throughput TCR immunosequencing, statistical association of individual TCRs with disease status, and machine learning. A later analysis re-analyzed previously published TCR beta repertoires from 600 to 850 donors and added high-resolution HLA genotyping to study TCR occurrence patterns. Rather than using new phenotypic data, the later analysis identified candidate immune exposures from TCR beta sequences and from how often those sequences occurred across donors. An earlier analysis of approximately 580 of the donors used high-throughput TCR beta sequencing to judge whether each TCR beta V gene segment behaved as functional or pseudogenic. Alongside the repertoire data, information on donor age, sex, ethnicity and CMV serostatus was compiled. A later genetic analysis took genome-wide SNP genotypes for about 55% of the 666 donors and used that subset as a discovery cohort. All discovery cohort repertoires had been generated using a single sequencing platform. HLA typing covered class I and class II loci at four-digit resolution. The number of typed donors differed by locus: about 620-630 for A, B, C, DRB1 and DQB1; about 520 for DQA1; 606 for DPA1; and 400 to 480 for DPB1. Several DR-DQ haplotypes were treated as single units for association and clustering because of strong linkage in the cohort. On average, about 200,000 unique TCR beta nucleotide sequences were sequenced per donor among about 400 genotyped donors of the cohort, with roughly 18% of those sequences being non-productive. The full study reports these points: According to a later genetic analysis, donors in an Asian-associated ancestry cluster had fewer N-insertions in productive TCRs than the approximately 670-donor mean. When HLA alleles, especially DR and DQ, strongly co-occurred, attributing TCR associations to individual alleles was difficult. V-gene and J-gene trimming of TCR beta chains was associated with a missense DCLRE1C variant in a later genetic analysis, and the association was replicated in an independent cohort. A later analysis found that most CMV-associated TCR beta chains appeared HLA-restricted, with HLA associations seemingly driven largely by CMV exposure. A later analysis found that HLA-associated TCR beta chains were more clonally expanded and had lower generation probabilities than equally common non-associated chains. Most TCR sequences were seen in very few donors, while some public TCRs were found in many individuals. The authors suggested that the approach could potentially be generalized to other disease states and immunological phenotypes. A few of the identified cytomegalovirus-associated TCR beta chains were confirmed in vitro to be specific for cytomegalovirus antigens. In the study, around 160 TCR beta chains were listed as associated with cytomegalovirus. A further reported finding was that TCR beta sequences accurately predicted the HLA-A and HLA-B alleles for most subjects in the first cohort. Linkage disequilibrium might explain the correlated functional status among segregating V segments, but an unknown experimental factor could not be ruled out. In a later analysis, TCR association rates were found to vary across HLA loci, with the most associated TCRs seen for DRB1 alleles and the fewest for HLA-C alleles. Cytomegalovirus status was reported to be diagnosed by the classifier with high specificity and sensitivity in both the original and validation cohorts. The only immune exposure information available for the cohort was CMV serostatus. The sequencing pipeline was judged likely to have produced a cluster of highly shared sequence variants as a technical artifact. The presence/absence analyses assumed that sequencing depth was roughly uniform across donors, and that assumption may not be true. The earlier analysis of some 540 of the donors excluded some 16 rarely observed V segments, including chromosome 9 orphons, because counts were too low. Only TCR beta chains were sequenced in this cohort, and the absence of alpha or paired-chain data limited detectable features. According to a later analysis, parvovirus B19, influenza, CMV and Epstein-Barr virus appeared linked to several top co-occurrence clusters. Broadly in line with IMGT annotations, most TCR beta V segments showed up in productive rearrangements about 87% or about 30% of the time in an earlier analysis of a few hundred of the donors. In a later analysis, around 17,000 TCR beta sequences were associated with specific HLA alleles at a false discovery rate of 0.05. Because HLA typing was missing for some donors at each locus, association tests included only the typed subset.

Libraries were built with the immunoSEQ multiplex PCR assay. The multiplex PCR relied on a mix of 60 forward primers for TCR Vbeta segments and 13 reverse primers for TCR Jbeta segments. A multiplex PCR assay on genomic DNA amplified the CDR3 region of rearranged TCR beta genes. On the Illumina HiSeq System, the amplified TCR beta libraries were sequenced as 87-base-pair reads. In the paper's pipeline: In a later analysis, 80 million or so unique TCR beta chains were counted across the 650 to 700 repertoires, and roughly 9.9 million of these chains were shared by at least two donors. Raw reads were error-corrected and collapsed into unique sequences with a nearest-neighbor algorithm that merged closely related sequences to remove PCR and sequencing errors. V, D and J gene segments were assigned by aligning CDR3 sequences to IMGT reference sequences. For a sequence to be retained, a match of at least six nucleotides was required to both a V gene segment and a J gene segment. A rearrangement was called productive if the CDR3 had no stop codons and remained in frame with V and J, and every other rearrangement was called non-productive. CDR3 was defined by IMGT convention, running from the second conserved V-encoded cysteine to the conserved J-encoded phenylalanine. The earlier analysis of 587 of the donors excluded sequences that lacked an unambiguous match to a single V gene segment. An earlier analysis of around 600 of the donors classified V segments as functional when productive rearrangements were above 56.7% and as segregating when the standard deviation between donors was above 5%. To diagnose cytomegalovirus status from the catalog of TCR beta chain sequences, a statistical classification framework was built. In a later analysis, V and J genes were assigned by comparing TCR nucleotide sequences against IMGT/GENE-DB human TR gene sequences. The TCRdist pipeline was used in a later analysis to assign CDR3 sequences and most-parsimonious VDJ recombination scenarios. In a later analysis, each TCR beta chain was defined by its CDR3 amino acid sequence together with its V-gene family, and reads lacking a unique V-gene family were excluded. A later analysis removed several hundred highly shared, low-generation-probability nucleotide sequences to deal with suspected cross-contamination and a sequencing artifact. In a later analysis, a clonal expansion index was calculated for each public chain from normalized within-repertoire ranks of inferred template counts. In a later analysis, generation probabilities were computed with a VDJ recombination model fitted to out-of-frame rearrangements, and the resulting probabilities were checked against IGoR. Hypergeometric tests were used in a later analysis to score TCR-TCR, TCR-HLA and TCR-CMV co-occurrence, with a repertoire-size bias correction applied to the TCR pairs. To estimate false discovery rates, a later analysis permuted the HLA or CMV assignments 20 times. In a later analysis, co-occurring TCRs were grouped with DBSCAN, and TCRdist sequence similarity was added when clustering was performed within HLA-allele-positive subsets. Repertoires with fewer than 30,000 or more than 120,000 public chains, plus five repertoires with anomalous nucleotide sharing, were excluded from co-occurrence clustering. TCRdb retrieved this table from immuneACCESS and kept in-frame rearrangements only. Not all clones are present; in checked studies, unresolved V genes account for under half, and no reason is known for the remainder. The V and J calls and clone size are taken from that table; D and trimming were inferred from the DNA. In all, the sample holds 75,000 to 100,000 clones, and around 77% of those were seen once. The ten largest account for around 3.6% of the sample.

The cohort consisted of 666 healthy bone marrow donors. At the time of sampling, all cohort members were nominally healthy, though unrecorded immune exposures were likely present. The donor tested CMV seronegative and was one of the 352 seronegative cohort members. A peripheral blood sample was provided by each donor, and peripheral blood mononuclear cells were used for TCR beta sequencing. The Qiagen DNeasy Blood Extraction Kit was used to extract genomic DNA from the blood cell samples. This TCR derives from a man aged 40-49 years in good health and CMV-seronegative. The sequencing input was PBMCs.

The nucleotide sequence is TGCGCCAGCAGCCAAGAAAGAAGGAACAGGGACTATGGCTACACCTTC. This codes for CASSQERRNRDYGYTF. The rearranged segments are TRBV4-1 and TRBJ1-2, and perhaps TRBD1 as D gene, on 6 matching bases. V is reduced by 0 bases and J by 3 bases, leaving a spacing of 14 bases between them. The CDR3 goes from the cysteine to the phenylalanine over 16 residues. Left in the record is the CDR3 DNA by itself, 48 bases read in frame from the first base. According to the germline V gene, CDR1 reads MGHRA and CDR2 reads YSYEKL.